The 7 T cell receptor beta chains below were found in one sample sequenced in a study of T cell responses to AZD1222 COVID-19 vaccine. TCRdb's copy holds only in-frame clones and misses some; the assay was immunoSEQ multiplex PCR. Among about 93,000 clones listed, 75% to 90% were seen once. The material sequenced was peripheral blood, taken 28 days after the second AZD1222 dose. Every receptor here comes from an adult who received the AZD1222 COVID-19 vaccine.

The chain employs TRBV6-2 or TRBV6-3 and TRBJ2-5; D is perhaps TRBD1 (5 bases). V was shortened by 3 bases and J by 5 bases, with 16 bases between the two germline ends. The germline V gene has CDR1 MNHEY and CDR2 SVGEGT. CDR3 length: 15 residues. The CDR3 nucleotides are TGTGCCAGCAGTTATAGTACGGCAGGGTTGGAGACCCAGTACTTC. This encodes CASSYSTAGLETQYF.

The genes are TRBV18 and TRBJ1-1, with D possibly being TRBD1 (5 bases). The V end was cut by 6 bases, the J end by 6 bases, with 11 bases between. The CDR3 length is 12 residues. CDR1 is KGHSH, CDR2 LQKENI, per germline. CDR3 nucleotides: TGTGCCAGCTCCCTCCAAGGGGCTGAAGCTTTCTTT. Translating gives CASSLQGAEAFF.

The CDR3 loop reads CASSQDSRPLGEGTEAFF. CDR3 sequence (DNA): TGCGCCAGCAGCCAAGATAGCCGACCCCTGGGGGAGGGGACTGAAGCTTTCTTT. The chain recombines TRBV4-3 with TRBJ1-1, with D perhaps matching TRBD1 (5 bases). This CDR3 has 18 residues. The ends were cut back, 0 bases at V and 5 bases at J, with 22 bases in the middle. Germline V gives CDR1 LGHNA, CDR2 YSLEER.

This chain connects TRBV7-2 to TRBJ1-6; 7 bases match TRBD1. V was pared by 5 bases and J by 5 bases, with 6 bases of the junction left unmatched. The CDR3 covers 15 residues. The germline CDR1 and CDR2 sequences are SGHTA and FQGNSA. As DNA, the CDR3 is TGTGCCAGCAGCCCACGGACAGGCCATAATTCACCCCTCCACTTT. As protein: CASSPRTGHNSPLHF.

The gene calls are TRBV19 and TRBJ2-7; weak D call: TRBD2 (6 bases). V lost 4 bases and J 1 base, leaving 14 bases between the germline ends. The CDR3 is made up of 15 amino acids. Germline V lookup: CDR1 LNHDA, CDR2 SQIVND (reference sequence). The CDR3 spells CASSNGGGMSYEQYF. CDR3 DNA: TGTGCCAGTAGTAACGGTGGGGGGATGTCCTACGAGCAGTACTTC.

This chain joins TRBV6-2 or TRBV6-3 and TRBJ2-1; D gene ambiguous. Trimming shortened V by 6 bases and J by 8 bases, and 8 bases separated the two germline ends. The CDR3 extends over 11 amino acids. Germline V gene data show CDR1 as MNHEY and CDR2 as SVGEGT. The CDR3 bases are TGTGCCAGCAGCTCTTTCCATGAGCAGTTCTTC. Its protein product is CASSSFHEQFF.

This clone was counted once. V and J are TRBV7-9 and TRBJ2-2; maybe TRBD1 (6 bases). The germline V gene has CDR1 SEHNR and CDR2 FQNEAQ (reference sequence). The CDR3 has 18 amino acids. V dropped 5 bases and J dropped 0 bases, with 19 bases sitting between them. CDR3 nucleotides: TGTGCCAGCAGCCCCGTTTGGGGGCTGATACCGAACACCGGGGAGCTGTTTTTT. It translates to CASSPVWGLIPNTGELFF.